Below are 15 T cell receptor beta chains sequenced from a single sample in a study of OX40 agonist ivuxolimab in advanced cancers. The data were produced by immunoSEQ multiplex PCR, yet TCRdb's version contains in-frame clones alone and is incomplete. The data show roughly 90,000 clones, around 90% seen once. The sample consisted of CD4+ or CD8+ T cells sorted from blood, taken in a trial of the OX40 agonist ivuxolimab. These receptors were obtained from an adult with an advanced solid tumor such as melanoma, head and neck, liver or kidney cancer.

The CDR3 here is CASSVPGGVNEQYF. The CDR3 nucleotides read TGTGCCAGCAGCGTACCAGGGGGGGTTAACGAGCAGTACTTC. V is TRBV5-4 and J is TRBJ2-7; D assignment may be TRBD1 or TRBD2 (7 bases each). V was trimmed by 4 bases and J by 5 bases, leaving 16 bases between them. Germline lookup yields CDR1 SGHNT and CDR2 YYREEE (reference sequence). This CDR3 has 14 residues.

This clone came up once. V gene TRBV11-3 combines with J gene TRBJ2-5; 7 bases fit TRBD2. Per germline, CDR1 SGHNT and CDR2 YENEEA. V lost 5 bases, J lost 4 bases, and 4 bases stayed unmatched. The CDR3 covers 13 residues. In DNA, the CDR3 is TGTGCCAGCAGCGTAGGACTAGGAGAGACCCAGTACTTC. This translates into CASSVGLGETQYF.

This rearrangement joins TRBV4-3 to TRBJ2-7; TRBD2 matches 8 bases. Unmatched junction bases numbered 6, after V lost 3 bases and J lost 2 bases. The length of the CDR3 is 15 residues. The germline CDR1 and CDR2 sequences are LGHNA and YSLEER. The CDR3 protein is CASSHTSGSAYEQYF. The DNA of the CDR3 is TGCGCCAGCAGCCACACCAGCGGGAGTGCCTACGAGCAGTACTTC.

The chain is built from TRBV11-2 and TRBJ2-1, with 11 bases identical to TRBD2. This CDR3 spans 18 amino acids. CDR1 SGHAT and CDR2 FQNNGV come from the germline V gene. V gave up 0 bases and J gave up 7 bases; unmatched junction bases: 11. The CDR3 protein is CASSLEGWLAGGGNEQFF. The DNA for the CDR3 is TGTGCCAGCAGCTTAGAGGGTTGGCTAGCGGGAGGTGGGAATGAGCAGTTCTTC. Using reference TRBV11-2 and TRBJ2-1 for the parts outside the CDR3, the full variable domain is EAGVAQSPRYKIIEKRQSVAFWCNPISGHATLYWYQQILGQGPKLLIQFQNNGVVDDSQLPKDRFSAERLKGVDSTLKIQPAKLEDSAVYLCASSLEGWLAGGGNEQFFGPGTRLTVL.

The V and J genes are TRBV19 and TRBJ2-1, with 10 bases matching TRBD2. Trimming removed 5 bases from V and 9 bases from J; junction bases left unmatched: 10. The CDR3 is 15 residues long. Germline CDR1 reads LNHDA; CDR2 reads SQIVND (reference sequence). In DNA form, the CDR3 reads TGTGCCAGTAGTCCGGGCAGCGGGAGGGCCCGTGAGCAGTTCTTC. Translation: CASSPGSGRAREQFF.

A single count supports this clone. The J gene is TRBJ1-5, the V gene TRBV6-5; D gene unclear. Germline V CDR1 and CDR2: MNHEY, SVGAGI. V was shortened by 0 bases and J by 2 bases, with 8 bases between the two germline ends. The CDR3 consists of 15 residues. CDR3 DNA: TGTGCCAGCAGTTACTCGAATTCGGGCAATCAGCCCCAGCATTTT. Protein sequence: CASSYSNSGNQPQHF.

The chain joins TRBV5-4 to TRBJ2-5, with D possibly matching TRBD2 (6 bases). This CDR3 is 13 amino acids long. Germline loops: CDR1 SGHNT, CDR2 YYREEE (reference sequence). The V gene lost 2 bases and the J gene lost 2 bases, with 7 bases spanning the gap. Here the CDR3 DNA reads TGTGCCAGCAGCTTTGGGGGGCAAGAGACCCAGTACTTC. Translated, it gives CASSFGGQETQYF.

The rearrangement uses TRBV18 and TRBJ1-2, with a weak D call TRBD1 (5 bases). The germline CDR1 and CDR2 sequences are KGHSH and LQKENI. Trimming cost V 5 bases and J 5 bases, with 18 bases left between them. This CDR3 is 15 amino acids long. The CDR3 region has the DNA TGTGCCAGCTCAGACGGGACCCATCGAGGGTATGGCTACACCTTC. Translation gives CASSDGTHRGYGYTF.

The chain couples TRBV5-6 to TRBJ1-1; 7 bases fit TRBD1. The CDR3 sequence is 14 residues long. V dropped 0 bases and J dropped 1; count of bases not matched to a gene: 0. Germline CDR1 reads SGHDT; CDR2 reads YYEEEE. CDR3 in amino acids: CASSLGDRNTEAFF. CDR3 sequence (DNA): TGTGCCAGCAGCTTGGGGGACAGGAACACTGAAGCTTTCTTT.

The CDR3 loop reads CASSFREAGELFF. The CDR3 DNA reads TGTGCCAGCAGCTTTCGGGAGGCCGGGGAGCTGTTTTTT. The chain combines TRBV7-2 with TRBJ2-2, with 7 bases that match TRBD2. CDR1 SGHTA and CDR2 FQGNSA come from the germline V gene. Trimming removed 3 bases from V and 6 bases from J; junction bases left unmatched: 1. CDR3 length equals 13 residues.

V is TRBV7-9 and J is TRBJ1-1, with D hard to call. This CDR3 has 15 amino acids. V dropped 5 bases and J dropped 3 bases, with 16 bases sitting between them. From germline, CDR1 is SEHNR and CDR2 FQNEAQ (reference sequence). CDR3 bases: TGTGCCAGCAGCCCGAAGCCCGTAGGCGACACTGAAGCTTTCTTT. Protein product: CASSPKPVGDTEAFF.

The chain carries TRBV28 and TRBJ2-3; D could derive from TRBD1 or TRBD2 (6 bases each). This CDR3 contains 15 residues. The germline gives CDR1 MDHEN, CDR2 SYDVKM. The germline V and J ends were trimmed by 8 bases and 2 bases, with 17 bases remaining between them. This chain's CDR3 is CASLRIGGPTDTQYF. CDR3 nucleotide sequence: TGTGCCAGCCTCCGCATCGGGGGCCCCACAGATACGCAGTATTTT.

This chain connects TRBV6-4 to TRBJ2-1; 9 bases match TRBD2. Germline assignment: CDR1 MRHNA and CDR2 SNTAGT. The CDR3 is made up of 15 amino acids. V lost 7 bases to trimming and J lost 7 bases; unmatched junction nucleotides: 11. The CDR3 sequence is CASTVVAGVGNEQFF. The CDR3 region has the DNA TGTGCCAGCACGGTGGTAGCGGGAGTGGGGAATGAGCAGTTCTTC.

The chain has TRBV19 and TRBJ2-5; TRBD1 is a possible D gene (5 bases). V gave up 7 bases and J gave up 4 bases, with 16 bases separating them. Germline V CDR1 and CDR2: LNHDA, SQIVND (reference sequence). The CDR3 is 14 residues long. For the CDR3, the DNA is TGTGCCAGTAAGGGCAGGGCCTTCGGAGAGACCCAGTACTTC. Its protein is CASKGRAFGETQYF.

The chain has TRBV7-9 and TRBJ1-3, with D hard to call. This CDR3 spans 13 amino acids. Trimming cost V 3 bases and J 4 bases, with 7 bases left between them. CDR1 is SEHNR, CDR2 FQNEAQ, per germline (reference sequence). The CDR3 sequence: CASSLVQGNTIYF. In DNA, the CDR3 is TGTGCCAGCAGCTTGGTACAGGGAAACACCATATATTTT.